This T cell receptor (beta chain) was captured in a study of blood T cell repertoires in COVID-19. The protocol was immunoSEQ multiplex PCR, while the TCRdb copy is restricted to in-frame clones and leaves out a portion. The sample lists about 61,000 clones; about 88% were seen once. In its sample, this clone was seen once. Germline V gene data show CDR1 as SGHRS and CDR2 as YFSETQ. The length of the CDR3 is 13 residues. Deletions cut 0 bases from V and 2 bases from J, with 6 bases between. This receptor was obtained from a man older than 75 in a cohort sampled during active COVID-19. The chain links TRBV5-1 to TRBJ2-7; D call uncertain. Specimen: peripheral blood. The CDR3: CASSLGLPYEQYF. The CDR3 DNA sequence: TGCGCCAGCAGCTTGGGACTGCCCTACGAGCAGTACTTC.